The clone carrying this TCR beta chain appeared a few times. Its antigen is unknown. Germline values: CDR1 KGHSH, CDR2 LQKENI. The V end was cut by 3 bases, the J end by 0 bases, with 12 bases between. This CDR3 is built from 16 residues. This entry belongs to a study of beta chain features in type 1 diabetes. Expressed TCRB transcripts were sequenced, since all the RNA that had been isolated was reverse transcribed. Measured with immunoSEQ multiplex PCR; TCRdb has only the in-frame clones, and not every one. The top ten hold about 0.6% of the sample, which has about 140,000 clones, roughly 10% seen once. General observations from the study: More deletions and fewer insertions at VDJ junctions were found in patients with type 1 diabetes. Naive, central memory and Treg TCRB repertoires seemed to resemble each other more closely in patients than they did in healthy donors.

The rearrangement links TRBV18 to TRBJ1-3, with D maybe TRBD1 (5 bases). This receptor was identified in a woman aged 35 to 49 in good health. Sequenced: central memory CD4+ T cells from blood. CDR3 region: CASSPDQGFSGNTIYF. CDR3 nucleotide sequence: TGTGCCAGCTCACCCGATCAGGGATTCTCTGGAAACACCATATATTTT.